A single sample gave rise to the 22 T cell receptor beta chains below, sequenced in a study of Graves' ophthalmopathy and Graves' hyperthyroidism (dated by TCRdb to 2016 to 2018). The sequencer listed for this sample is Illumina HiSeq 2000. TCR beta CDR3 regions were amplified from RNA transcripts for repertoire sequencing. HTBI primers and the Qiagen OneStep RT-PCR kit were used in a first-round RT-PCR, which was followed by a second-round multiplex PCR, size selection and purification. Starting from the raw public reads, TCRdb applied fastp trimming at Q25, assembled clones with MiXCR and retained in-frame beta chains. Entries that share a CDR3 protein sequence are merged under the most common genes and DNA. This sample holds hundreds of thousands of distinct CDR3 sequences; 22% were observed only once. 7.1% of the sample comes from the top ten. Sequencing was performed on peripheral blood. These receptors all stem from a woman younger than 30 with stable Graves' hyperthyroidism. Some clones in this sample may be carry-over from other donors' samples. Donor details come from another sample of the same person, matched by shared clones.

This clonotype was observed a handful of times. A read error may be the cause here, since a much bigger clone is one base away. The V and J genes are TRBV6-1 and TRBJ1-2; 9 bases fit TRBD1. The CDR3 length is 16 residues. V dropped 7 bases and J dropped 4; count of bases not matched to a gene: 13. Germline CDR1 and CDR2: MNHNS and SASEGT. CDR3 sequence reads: CASIPVTGTGTYGYTF. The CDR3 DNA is TGTGCCAGCATCCCCGTCACGGGGACAGGGACCTATGGCTACACCTTC.

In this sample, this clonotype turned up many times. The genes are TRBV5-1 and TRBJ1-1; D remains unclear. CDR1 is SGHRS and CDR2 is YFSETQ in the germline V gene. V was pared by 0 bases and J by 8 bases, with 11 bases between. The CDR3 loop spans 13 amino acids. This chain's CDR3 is CASSLGLSKEAFF. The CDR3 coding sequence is TGCGCCAGCAGCTTGGGACTGAGCAAGGAAGCTTTCTTT.

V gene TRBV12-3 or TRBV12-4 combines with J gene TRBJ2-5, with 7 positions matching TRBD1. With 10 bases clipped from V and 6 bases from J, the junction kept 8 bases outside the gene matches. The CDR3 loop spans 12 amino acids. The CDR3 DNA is TGTGCCACCTCGACAGGGACGAAGACCCAGTACTTC. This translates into CATSTGTKTQYF.

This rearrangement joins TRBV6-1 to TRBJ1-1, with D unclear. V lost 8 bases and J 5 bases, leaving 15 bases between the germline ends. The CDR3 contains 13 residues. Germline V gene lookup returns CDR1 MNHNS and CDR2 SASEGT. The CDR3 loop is CASCDEWRTEAFF. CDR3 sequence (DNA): TGTGCCAGCTGCGACGAATGGAGGACTGAAGCTTTCTTT.

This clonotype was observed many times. The CDR3 sequence is CATSSPHSGGMNTGELFF. The CDR3 DNA is TGTGCCACCAGCAGCCCTCATTCGGGGGGGATGAACACCGGGGAGCTGTTTTTT. The J gene is TRBJ2-2, the V gene TRBV15; 8 bases are a match to TRBD2. The length of the CDR3 is 18 residues. Per germline, CDR1 LNHNV and CDR2 YYDKDF (reference sequence). Trimming took 3 bases from V and 1 from J; bases not matched to a gene: 10.

As DNA, the CDR3 is TGTGCCAGCAGTTACGGACAGCCTGGGGCCAACGTCCTGACTTTC. This sequence encodes CASSYGQPGANVLTF. V is TRBV6-5 and J is TRBJ2-6; tentatively, D is TRBD1 (6 bases). Germline V gives CDR1 MNHEY, CDR2 SVGAGI. The V and J ends lost 2 bases and 2 bases respectively, with 7 bases between them. The length of the CDR3 is 15 residues.

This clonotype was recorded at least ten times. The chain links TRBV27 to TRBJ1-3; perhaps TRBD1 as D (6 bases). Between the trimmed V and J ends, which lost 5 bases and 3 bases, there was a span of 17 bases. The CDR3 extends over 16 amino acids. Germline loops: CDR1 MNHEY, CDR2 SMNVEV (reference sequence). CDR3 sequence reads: CASSGRGKSSGNTIYF. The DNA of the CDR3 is TGTGCCAGCAGTGGCAGGGGAAAGAGCAGTGGAAACACCATATATTTT.

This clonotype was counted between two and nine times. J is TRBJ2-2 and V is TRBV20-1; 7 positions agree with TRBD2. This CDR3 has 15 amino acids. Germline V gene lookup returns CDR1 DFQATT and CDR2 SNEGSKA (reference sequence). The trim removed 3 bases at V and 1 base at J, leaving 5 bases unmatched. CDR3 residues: CSARLPSGNTGELFF. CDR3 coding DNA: TGCAGTGCTAGGCTGCCTAGCGGGAACACCGGGGAGCTGTTTTTT.

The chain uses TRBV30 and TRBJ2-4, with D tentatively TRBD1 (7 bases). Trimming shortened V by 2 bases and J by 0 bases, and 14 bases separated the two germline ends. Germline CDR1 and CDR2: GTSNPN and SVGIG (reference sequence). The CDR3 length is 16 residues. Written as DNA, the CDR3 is TGTGCCTGGAGTACCCACAGGGGACTAGCCAAAAACATTCAGTACTTC. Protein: CAWSTHRGLAKNIQYF.

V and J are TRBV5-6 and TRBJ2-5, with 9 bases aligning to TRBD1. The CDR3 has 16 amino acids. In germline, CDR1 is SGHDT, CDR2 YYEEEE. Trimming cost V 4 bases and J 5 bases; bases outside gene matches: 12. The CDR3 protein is CASSVLPGQGGETQYF. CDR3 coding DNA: TGTGCCAGCAGCGTCCTACCGGGACAGGGCGGCGAGACCCAGTACTTC.

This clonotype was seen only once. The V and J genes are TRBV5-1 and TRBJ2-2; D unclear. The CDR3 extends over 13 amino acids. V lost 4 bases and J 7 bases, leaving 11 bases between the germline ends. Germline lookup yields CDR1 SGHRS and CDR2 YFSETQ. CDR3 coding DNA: TGCGCCAGCAGCACGCTCCGTTTCGGGGAGCTGTTTTTT. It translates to CASSTLRFGELFF.

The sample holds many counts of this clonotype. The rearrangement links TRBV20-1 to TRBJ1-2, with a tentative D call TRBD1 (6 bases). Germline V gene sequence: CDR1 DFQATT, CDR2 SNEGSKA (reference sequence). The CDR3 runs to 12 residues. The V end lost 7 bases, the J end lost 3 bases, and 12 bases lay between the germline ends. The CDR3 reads CSVGGQDYGYTF. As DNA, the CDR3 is TGCAGTGTTGGGGGGCAGGACTATGGCTACACCTTC.

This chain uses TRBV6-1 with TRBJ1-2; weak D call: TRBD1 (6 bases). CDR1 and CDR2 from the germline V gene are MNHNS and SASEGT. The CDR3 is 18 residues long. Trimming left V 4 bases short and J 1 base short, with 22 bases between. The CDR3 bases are TGTGCCAGCAGTGGATTACTTAACCGGGACACGGGTAACTATGGCTACACCTTC. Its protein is CASSGLLNRDTGNYGYTF.

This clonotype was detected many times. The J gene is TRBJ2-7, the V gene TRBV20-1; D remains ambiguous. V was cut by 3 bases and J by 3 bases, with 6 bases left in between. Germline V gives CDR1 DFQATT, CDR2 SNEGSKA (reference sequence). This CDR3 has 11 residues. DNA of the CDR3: TGCAGTGCTAGGAGAAACTACGAGCAGTACTTC. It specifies CSARRNYEQYF.

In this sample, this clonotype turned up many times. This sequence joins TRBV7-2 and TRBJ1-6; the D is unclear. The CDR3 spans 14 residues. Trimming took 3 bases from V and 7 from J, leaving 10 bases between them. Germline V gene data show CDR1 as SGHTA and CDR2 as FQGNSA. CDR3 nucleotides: TGTGCCAGCAGCTTTCGGGGTTACAATTCACCCCTCCACTTT. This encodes CASSFRGYNSPLHF.

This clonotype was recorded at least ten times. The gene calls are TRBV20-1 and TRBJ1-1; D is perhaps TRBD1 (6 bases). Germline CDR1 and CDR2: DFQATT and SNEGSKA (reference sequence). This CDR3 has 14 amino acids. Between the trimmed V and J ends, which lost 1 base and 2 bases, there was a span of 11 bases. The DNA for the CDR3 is TGCAGTGCTAGAGGGGACACTAGAAACACTGAAGCTTTCTTT. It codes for CSARGDTRNTEAFF.

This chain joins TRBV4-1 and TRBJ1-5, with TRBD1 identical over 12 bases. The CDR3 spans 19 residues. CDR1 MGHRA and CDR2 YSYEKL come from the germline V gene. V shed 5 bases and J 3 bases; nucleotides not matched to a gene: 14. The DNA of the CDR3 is TGCGCCAGCAGCTACAGACCGGGACAGGGGGCGCATCCCAATCAGCCCCAGCATTTT. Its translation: CASSYRPGQGAHPNQPQHF.

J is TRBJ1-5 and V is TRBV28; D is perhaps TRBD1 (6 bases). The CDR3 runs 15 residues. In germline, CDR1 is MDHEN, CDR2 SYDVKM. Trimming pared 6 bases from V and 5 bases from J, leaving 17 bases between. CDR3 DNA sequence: TGTGCCAGCAGCCTTCAACTCAGGGGATATCAGCCCCAGCATTTT. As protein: CASSLQLRGYQPQHF.

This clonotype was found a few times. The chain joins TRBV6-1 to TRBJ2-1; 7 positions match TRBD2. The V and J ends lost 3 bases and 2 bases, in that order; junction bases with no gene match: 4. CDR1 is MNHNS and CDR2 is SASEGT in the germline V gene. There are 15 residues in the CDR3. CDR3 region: CASSEASGAYNEQFF. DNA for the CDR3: TGTGCCAGCAGTGAGGCTAGCGGAGCCTACAATGAGCAGTTCTTC.

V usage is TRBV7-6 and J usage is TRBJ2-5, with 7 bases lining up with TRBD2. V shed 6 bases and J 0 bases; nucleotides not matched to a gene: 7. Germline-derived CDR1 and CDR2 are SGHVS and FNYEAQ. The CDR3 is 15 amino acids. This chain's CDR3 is CASSSLAGNQETQYF. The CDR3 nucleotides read TGTGCCAGCAGTTCCTTAGCGGGTAACCAAGAGACCCAGTACTTC. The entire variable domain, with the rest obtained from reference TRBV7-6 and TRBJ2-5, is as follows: GAGVSQSPRYKVTKRGQDVALRCDPISGHVSLYWYRQALGQGPEFLTYFNYEAQQDKSGLPNDRFSAERPEGSISTLTIQRTEQRDSAMYRCASSSLAGNQETQYFGPGTRLLVL.

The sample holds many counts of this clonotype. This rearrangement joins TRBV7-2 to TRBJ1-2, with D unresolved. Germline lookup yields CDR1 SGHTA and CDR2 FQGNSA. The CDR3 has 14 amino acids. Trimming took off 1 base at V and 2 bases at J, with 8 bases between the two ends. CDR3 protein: CASSLGVRNYGYTF. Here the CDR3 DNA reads TGTGCCAGCAGCTTAGGTGTGAGGAACTATGGCTACACCTTC. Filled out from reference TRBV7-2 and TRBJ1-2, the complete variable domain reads GAGVSQSPSNKVTEKGKDVELRCDPISGHTALYWYRQSLGQGLEFLIYFQGNSAPDKSGLPSDRFSAERTGGSVSTLTIQRTQQEDSAVYLCASSLGVRNYGYTFGSGTRLTVV.

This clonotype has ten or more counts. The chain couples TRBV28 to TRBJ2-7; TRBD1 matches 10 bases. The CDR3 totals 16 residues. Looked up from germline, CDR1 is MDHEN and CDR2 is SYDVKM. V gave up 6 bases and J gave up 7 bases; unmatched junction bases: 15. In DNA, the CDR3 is TGTGCCAGCAGCCCCTTAGTTCGACAGGGGGCGGGTGAGCAGTACTTC. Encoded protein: CASSPLVRQGAGEQYF.